These 26 T cell receptor beta chains share one sample of origin, sequenced in a study of beta chain features in type 1 diabetes. The investigators reverse transcribed all of the isolated RNA, so they sequenced expressed TCRB transcripts. The method was immunoSEQ multiplex PCR; TCRdb's version includes in-frame clones alone and lacks a portion of them. This sample yields around 160,000 clones, of which more than 60% are seen a single time; 0.08% to 0.1% belongs to the top ten. Study-level points and caveats: Type 1 diabetes patients showed a moderate but significant shortening of TCRB CDR3s in all four CD4+ subsets.

Antigen specificity for these receptors is unknown. Specimen: naive CD4+ T cells from blood. The receptor source for this set is a man younger than 45 with type 1 diabetes.

The gene calls are TRBV13 and TRBJ2-2; maybe TRBD2 (5 bases). CDR1 is PRHDT, CDR2 FYEKMQ, per germline (reference sequence). The V end lost 4 bases, the J end lost 0 bases, and 6 bases lay between the germline ends. The CDR3 spans 14 residues. CDR3 DNA: TGTGCCAGCAGCTCGACTACGAACACCGGGGAGCTGTTTTTT. Translated: CASSSTTNTGELFF.

The rearrangement uses TRBV4-3 and TRBJ1-1, with D possibly being TRBD1 (6 bases). In germline, CDR1 is LGHNA, CDR2 YSLEER. The V end lost 4 bases, the J end lost 2 bases, and 14 bases lay between the germline ends. This CDR3 contains 15 residues. The CDR3 reads CASSPNYRVNTEAFF. The CDR3 DNA reads as TGCGCCAGCAGCCCAAATTACAGGGTCAACACTGAAGCTTTCTTT.

The rearrangement links TRBV7-2 to TRBJ1-4; D unresolved. Germline V gene sequence: CDR1 SGHTA, CDR2 FQGNSA. Trimming left V 5 bases short and J 10 bases short, with 14 bases between. This CDR3 has 13 residues. CDR3 in amino acids: CASSITLEGKLFF. Written as DNA, the CDR3 is TGTGCCAGCAGCATAACATTAGAGGGAAAACTGTTTTTT.

The V call is TRBV9, the J call TRBJ2-5, with D perhaps matching TRBD2 (5 bases). The V and J ends lost 0 bases and 5 bases respectively, with 14 bases between them. The germline CDR1 and CDR2 sequences are SGDLS and YYNGEE. The CDR3 loop spans 15 amino acids. CDR3 sequence reads: CASSVDQLGSETQYF. The CDR3 DNA sequence: TGTGCCAGCAGCGTAGACCAACTAGGTAGCGAGACCCAGTACTTC.

CDR3 sequence reads: CASSVGLAGGRGITDEQFF. The DNA of the CDR3 is TGTGCCAGCAGCGTTGGACTAGCGGGGGGGCGCGGAATCACCGATGAGCAGTTCTTC. The rearrangement links TRBV9 to TRBJ2-1, with TRBD2 identical over 15 bases. The CDR3 runs 19 residues. V shed 2 bases, J shed 8 bases, and the junction held 14 bases outside the gene matches. Germline V gene lookup returns CDR1 SGDLS and CDR2 YYNGEE.

This chain links TRBV10-2 with TRBJ2-7, with 7 bases matching TRBD1. Germline loops: CDR1 WSHSY, CDR2 SAAADI. V lost 6 bases to trimming and J lost 2 bases; unmatched junction nucleotides: 13. The CDR3 runs 16 residues. The CDR3 DNA sequence: TGCGCCAGCAGGCCGAACAGGGGTAATACAACCTACGAGCAGTACTTC. It translates to CASRPNRGNTTYEQYF.

The chain couples TRBV28 to TRBJ1-1; no reliable D call. The V end was cut by 7 bases, the J end by 5 bases, with 11 bases between. Germline CDR1 is MDHEN and CDR2 is SYDVKM. The CDR3 totals 12 residues. The CDR3 sequence is CASTFDRTEAFF. The CDR3 DNA reads TGTGCCAGCACCTTCGACCGGACTGAAGCTTTCTTT.

The rearrangement uses TRBV4-1 and TRBJ1-6; TRBD1 aligns across 9 bases. Unmatched junction bases numbered 0, after V lost 4 bases and J lost 5 bases. CDR3 size: 14 residues. The germline V gene encodes CDR1 MGHRA and CDR2 YSYEKL. The CDR3 nucleotides read TGCGCCAGCAGCCGGGACAGGGATAATTCACCCCTCCACTTT. Encoded protein: CASSRDRDNSPLHF.

This clone was detected a few times. The J gene is TRBJ2-1, the V gene TRBV10-3; unclear D gene. CDR3 size: 11 residues. V lost 3 bases to trimming and J lost 8 bases, with 5 bases between them. Germline-derived CDR1 and CDR2 are ENHRY and SYGVKD. The CDR3 is CAISEAYEQFF. DNA of the CDR3: TGTGCCATCAGTGAAGCATATGAGCAGTTCTTC.

V gene TRBV5-6 combines with J gene TRBJ2-1; 9 bases fit TRBD2. Germline loops: CDR1 SGHDT, CDR2 YYEEEE. The CDR3 length is 15 residues. Losses at the gene ends were 1 base for V and 6 bases for J; bases not matched to a gene: 5. CDR3 DNA sequence: TGTGCCAGCAGCTTGCGGCTAGCGGGGCGCAATGAGCAGTTCTTC. It is translated as CASSLRLAGRNEQFF.

The chain is built from TRBV29-1 and TRBJ1-1; D remains ambiguous. This CDR3 has 12 residues. V lost 3 bases to trimming and J lost 2 bases, with 7 bases between them. The germline V gene encodes CDR1 SQVTM and CDR2 ANQGSEA. This CDR3 is CSVDAGNTEAFF. CDR3 DNA sequence: TGCAGCGTTGACGCCGGAAACACTGAAGCTTTCTTT.

This clone was observed a handful of times. This sequence joins TRBV9 and TRBJ2-7; a possible D gene is TRBD2 (5 bases). The V end was cut by 0 bases, the J end by 3 bases, with 16 bases between. In germline, CDR1 is SGDLS, CDR2 YYNGEE. This CDR3 contains 16 residues. The CDR3 DNA follows: TGTGCCAGCAGCGTAGCTACGGGGAACCTGATCTACGAGCAGTACTTC. It codes for CASSVATGNLIYEQYF.

This clone was seen a few times. The genes are TRBV28 and TRBJ2-4; TRBD1 aligns across 9 bases. Germline CDR1 reads MDHEN; CDR2 reads SYDVKM. V lost 6 bases and J lost 5; bases outside the gene matches: 2. This CDR3 is built from 13 residues. CDR3 loop: CASRRQGENIQYF. The CDR3 DNA is TGTGCCAGCAGGAGACAGGGGGAAAACATTCAGTACTTC.

This rearrangement joins TRBV29-1 to TRBJ2-5, with TRBD1 as a possible D gene (5 bases). Germline values: CDR1 SQVTM, CDR2 ANQGSEA. Trimming took off 6 bases at V and 1 base at J, with 12 bases between the two ends. The CDR3 sequence is 13 residues long. The CDR3 spells CSVARQLQETQYF. As DNA, the CDR3 is TGCAGCGTAGCCCGACAGCTCCAAGAGACCCAGTACTTC.

V is TRBV5-1 and J is TRBJ2-1; D gene ambiguous. The V gene lost 0 bases and the J gene lost 8 bases, with 12 bases spanning the gap. Germline loops: CDR1 SGHRS, CDR2 YFSETQ. This CDR3 spans 14 amino acids. CDR3 loop: CASSLELLGDEQFF. The CDR3 region has the DNA TGCGCCAGCAGCTTGGAACTCCTCGGAGATGAGCAGTTCTTC.

This sequence joins TRBV7-2 and TRBJ1-6; 8 nucleotides agree with TRBD1. This CDR3 has 14 amino acids. Per the germline V gene, CDR1 is SGHTA and CDR2 is FQGNSA. Trimming at V came to 6 bases and at J to 10 bases, leaving 8 bases not matched to a gene. CDR3 amino acids: CASSSDRVRSPLHF. CDR3 nucleotides: TGTGCCAGCAGTTCGGACAGGGTTCGGTCACCCCTCCACTTT.

The chain has TRBV2 and TRBJ2-4; 8 bases map to TRBD1. The CDR3 is 13 residues long. Per the germline V gene, CDR1 is SNHLY and CDR2 is FYNNEI. V was pared by 5 bases and J by 9 bases, with 6 bases of the junction left unmatched. The CDR3 DNA sequence: TGTGCCAGCAGTAAGGACAGGGTTGGCATTCAGTACTTC. Translated: CASSKDRVGIQYF.

A few counts support this clone. The chain couples TRBV29-1 to TRBJ1-4; unclear D gene. Between the trimmed V and J ends, which lost 4 bases and 3 bases, there was a span of 6 bases. Germline CDR1 is SQVTM and CDR2 is ANQGSEA. The CDR3 is 12 residues long. The CDR3 coding sequence is TGCAGCGTTGCCGCAGCTAATGAAAAACTGTTTTTT. It yields the protein CSVAAANEKLFF. Full variable domain (remainder filled in from reference TRBV29-1 and TRBJ1-4): SAVISQKPSRDICQRGTSLTIQCQVDSQVTMMFWYRQQPGQSLTLIATANQGSEATYESGFVIDKFPISRPNLTFSTLTVSNMSPEDSSIYLCSVAAANEKLFFGSGTQLSVL.

The CDR3 loop reads CSLTPGLAGSTDTQYF. The CDR3 coding sequence is TGCAGCCTGACTCCGGGACTAGCGGGATCCACAGATACGCAGTATTTT. The V gene is TRBV29-1, the J gene TRBJ2-3; 13 bases are a match to TRBD2. The CDR3 spans 16 residues. Per the germline V gene, CDR1 is SQVTM and CDR2 is ANQGSEA. The V segment lost 8 bases and the J segment 2 bases; nucleotides outside the gene matches: 10.

The chain joins TRBV2 to TRBJ2-3, with 9 bases that match TRBD2. This CDR3 has 15 residues. V trimming: 3 bases; J trimming: 3 bases; junction bases outside the gene matches: 4. The germline gives CDR1 SNHLY, CDR2 FYNNEI. For the CDR3, the DNA is TGTGCCAGCAGTGAGCGAGCGGGGGGAACAGATACGCAGTATTTT. Protein product: CASSERAGGTDTQYF. Drawing the rest from reference TRBV2 and TRBJ2-3, the complete variable domain is EPEVTQTPSHQVTQMGQEVILRCVPISNHLYFYWYRQILGQKVEFLVSFYNNEISEKSEIFDDQFSVERPDGSNFTLKIRSTKLEDSAMYFCASSERAGGTDTQYFGPGTRLTVL.

The rearrangement uses TRBV30 and TRBJ2-7; no firm D call. Germline CDR1 and CDR2: GTSNPN and SVGIG (reference sequence). The CDR3 runs 11 residues. V lost 4 bases and J lost 2, with 6 bases in between. The CDR3 protein is CAWIAAYEQYF. Here the CDR3 DNA reads TGTGCCTGGATTGCTGCCTACGAGCAGTACTTC.

This clone has more than one count but fewer than ten. V is TRBV29-1 and J is TRBJ1-2, with no clear D. The CDR3 sequence is 12 residues long. With 7 bases removed from V and 3 bases from J, the gap between germline ends came to 12 bases. Germline V CDR1 and CDR2: SQVTM, ANQGSEA. The CDR3 is CSGSDADYGYTF. In nucleotides, the CDR3 is TGCAGCGGCTCGGACGCGGACTATGGCTACACCTTC.

In the case of this clone: Other DNA sequences in this sample translate to the same CDR3. The gene calls are TRBV7-2 and TRBJ2-5; D call uncertain. CDR3 length: 12 amino acids. CDR1 is SGHTA and CDR2 is FQGNSA in the germline V gene. Trimming cost V 5 bases and J 5 bases, with 9 bases left between them. For the CDR3, the DNA is TGTGCCAGCAGCCCTTTTCCGGAGACCCAGTACTTC. Residues: CASSPFPETQYF.

The V call is TRBV27, the J call TRBJ2-1; 8 bases align to TRBD2. Trimming took 7 bases from V and 0 from J; bases not matched to a gene: 5. The germline gives CDR1 MNHEY, CDR2 SMNVEV (reference sequence). This CDR3 spans 15 amino acids. The CDR3 region is CASTIAGSSYNEQFF. For the CDR3, the DNA is TGTGCCAGCACCATAGCGGGGAGCTCCTACAATGAGCAGTTCTTC.

The chain joins TRBV4-3 to TRBJ2-3; 8 bases are shared with TRBD2. V gave up 0 bases and J gave up 3 bases; unmatched junction bases: 8. Germline CDR1 reads LGHNA; CDR2 reads YSLEER. The CDR3 spans 17 residues. This chain's CDR3 is CASSQDRARGATDTQYF. CDR3 nucleotides: TGCGCCAGCAGCCAAGATCGGGCGCGGGGGGCTACAGATACGCAGTATTTT.

The chain couples TRBV14 to TRBJ2-7, with D possibly TRBD1 on 6 matching bases. V gave up 3 bases and J gave up 2 bases, with 11 bases separating them. CDR1 is SGHDN and CDR2 is FVKESK in the germline V gene. The CDR3 covers 14 residues. The CDR3 here is CASSHAGAPYEQYF. The CDR3 DNA reads TGTGCCAGCAGCCATGCAGGGGCTCCCTACGAGCAGTACTTC.